This T cell receptor beta chain comes out of a study of CD8 T cells in Susac syndrome. The CDR3 runs 13 residues. Trimming took 8 bases from V and 3 from J; bases not matched to a gene: 5. CDR1 MNHEY and CDR2 SMNVEV come from the germline V gene (reference sequence). The RNA, about 0.5 to 1 ug, was put through reverse transcription using random hexamers. TCRdb re-analysed the immunoSEQ multiplex PCR reads in MiXCR, keeping a single row per CDR3 protein. The table shows approximately 150,000 distinct CDR3 sequences, with roughly 93% occurring only once. Sequencing of TCR beta, carried out with a high-throughput approach, was applied to CD8+ and CD4+ T cells from the blood. Negative magnetic isolation gave CD8+ and CD4+ cells; FACS enriched CD8+ TEMRA.

This receptor was identified in a human donor in good health. The genes are TRBV27 and TRBJ2-7, with 9 bases matching TRBD1. Sequencing input: CD4+ T cells from PBMCs. CDR3: CASAGTGYYEQYF. CDR3 coding DNA: TGTGCCAGCGCAGGGACAGGGTACTACGAGCAGTACTTC.